Listed here are 21 T cell receptor beta chains from one sample, sequenced in a study of cytomegalovirus exposure and HLA in healthy donors. PCR amplification relied on 60 Vbeta primers (plus 13 Jbeta primers). The data were produced by immunoSEQ multiplex PCR, yet TCRdb's version contains in-frame clones alone and is incomplete. Here the sample spans roughly 200,000 clones, roughly 68% being singletons. Source material: PBMCs. The source is a man aged 35-49 years in good health and CMV-seropositive.

This clone was seen just once. The CDR3 sequence: CASSPRGGLAGEEQYF. The DNA for the CDR3 is TGTGCCAGCAGCCCCCGCGGGGGACTAGCGGGGGAGGAGCAGTACTTC. The chain joins TRBV11-2 to TRBJ2-7, with 14 bases that match TRBD2. This CDR3 is built from 16 residues. The germline V gene has CDR1 SGHAT and CDR2 FQNNGV. V gave up 5 bases and J gave up 7 bases; unmatched junction bases: 10.

The rearrangement uses TRBV19 and TRBJ2-6; TRBD1 might be the D (6 bases). Trimming took 3 bases from V and 0 from J, leaving 18 bases between them. Germline V gene sequence: CDR1 LNHDA, CDR2 SQIVND (reference sequence). This CDR3 spans 19 amino acids. In nucleotides, the CDR3 is TGTGCCAGTAGTATGGGCCCCGGGACAATCAGCTCTGGGGCCAACGTCCTGACTTTC. It encodes CASSMGPGTISSGANVLTF.

The genes are TRBV7-2 and TRBJ1-4, with 8 positions matching TRBD1. J lost 8 bases, V lost 1 base, and 6 bases had no gene match. Germline-derived CDR1 and CDR2 are SGHTA and FQGNSA. The CDR3 contains 15 residues. The DNA for the CDR3 is TGTGCCAGCAGCTTAGGCGGCGGACAGGGAGAAAAACTGTTTTTT. It codes for CASSLGGGQGEKLFF.

This clone has just a few counts. CDR3 sequence: CASSRGQGSGEQFF. In nucleotides, the CDR3 is TGTGCCAGCAGTCGGGGACAGGGAAGCGGTGAGCAGTTCTTC. This chain joins TRBV6-1 and TRBJ2-1, with 9 bases lining up with TRBD1. The CDR3 is made up of 14 amino acids. Germline CDR1 MNHNS, CDR2 SASEGT. V shed 5 bases, J shed 9 bases, and the junction held 8 bases outside the gene matches.

The chain links TRBV4-1 to TRBJ2-7; TRBD2 is a possible D gene (5 bases). Per the germline V gene, CDR1 is MGHRA and CDR2 is YSYEKL. The CDR3 sequence is 14 residues long. The V gene lost 0 bases and the J gene lost 5 bases, with 11 bases spanning the gap. CDR3 DNA sequence: TGCGCCAGCAGCCAAGATGAGGTGAGGGACGAGCAGTACTTC. Protein product: CASSQDEVRDEQYF.

The chain has TRBV5-1 and TRBJ2-4; D might be TRBD1 (7 bases). V was trimmed by 4 bases and J by 4 bases, leaving 18 bases between them. CDR3 size: 16 residues. Per germline, CDR1 SGHRS and CDR2 YFSETQ. This CDR3 reads CASSPRDSLVKNIQYF. The CDR3 DNA reads as TGCGCCAGCAGCCCGCGGGACAGTCTAGTTAAAAACATTCAGTACTTC.

This clone has only a few counts. The chain is built from TRBV14 and TRBJ2-2; D is unresolved. CDR3 length equals 14 residues. V was clipped by 2 bases and J by 1 base, with 5 bases between them. The V gene's germline CDR1 is SGHDN and CDR2 FVKESK. The CDR3 DNA reads as TGTGCCAGCAGCCAATACAGGAACACCGGGGAGCTGTTTTTT. Translation gives CASSQYRNTGELFF.

This rearrangement joins TRBV7-2 to TRBJ1-6, with D possibly being TRBD1 (6 bases). The V gene lost 4 bases and the J gene lost 7 bases, with 14 bases spanning the gap. The germline V gene encodes CDR1 SGHTA and CDR2 FQGNSA. CDR3 length: 15 amino acids. CDR3 residues: CASSSDRAGNSPLHF. The DNA for the CDR3 is TGTGCCAGCAGCTCGGACAGAGCAGGGAATTCACCCCTCCACTTT.

CDR3 region: CASSLGASPTDTQYF. CDR3 DNA: TGTGCCAGCAGCTTAGGGGCCAGCCCCACAGATACGCAGTATTTT. The chain has TRBV11-2 and TRBJ2-3, with D uncertain. The V end was cut by 1 base, the J end by 2 bases, with 10 bases between. Germline CDR1 is SGHAT and CDR2 is FQNNGV. The CDR3 is made up of 15 amino acids.

V and J are TRBV2 and TRBJ2-1; 8 bases fit TRBD1. CDR1 SNHLY and CDR2 FYNNEI come from the germline V gene. The length of the CDR3 is 15 residues. V was pared by 5 bases and J by 7 bases, with 10 bases of the junction left unmatched. CDR3 coding DNA: TGTGCCAGCAGTCCCGAGCAGGGGGCAAAAAATGAGCAGTTCTTC. Its protein product is CASSPEQGAKNEQFF.

The V call is TRBV6-5, the J call TRBJ1-3, with 10 bases fitting TRBD1. J gave up 2 bases and V 2 bases, and 0 bases lay outside the gene matches. This CDR3 has 15 residues. Looked up from germline, CDR1 is MNHEY and CDR2 is SVGAGI. The CDR3 nucleotides read TGTGCCAGCAGTTACGGACAGGGGGCTGGAAACACCATATATTTT. It encodes CASSYGQGAGNTIYF.

The chain has TRBV7-6 and TRBJ2-1, with 8 positions matching TRBD1. CDR3 length: 14 residues. V trimming: 5 bases; J trimming: 4 bases; junction bases outside the gene matches: 4. CDR1 SGHVS and CDR2 FNYEAQ come from the germline V gene. CDR3 in DNA: TGTGCCAGCAGCCCCGGACAGGGATACAATGAGCAGTTCTTC. This gives the protein CASSPGQGYNEQFF.

The rearrangement links TRBV19 to TRBJ2-2, with TRBD1 as a possible D gene (6 bases). Trimming cost V 4 bases and J 1 base, with 13 bases left between them. Germline CDR1 and CDR2: LNHDA and SQIVND (reference sequence). CDR3 length: 16 residues. Here the CDR3 reads CASSTLGRGNTGELFF. CDR3 DNA: TGTGCCAGTAGTACCCTAGGCAGGGGGAACACCGGGGAGCTGTTTTTT.

A few counts support this clone. The chain has TRBV16 and TRBJ1-5, with 8 bases aligning to TRBD1. Germline V gene lookup returns CDR1 KGHSY and CDR2 FQNENV. The CDR3 length is 13 residues. V was clipped by 5 bases and J by 7 bases; unmatched bases: 4. In nucleotides, the CDR3 is TGTGCCAGCAGCTTGGACAGGGCCCAGCCCCAGCATTTT. Translating gives CASSLDRAQPQHF. The complete variable domain, with remaining parts taken from reference TRBV16 and TRBJ1-5, reads GEEVAQTPKHLVRGEGQKAKLYCAPIKGHSYVFWYQQVLKNEFKFLISFQNENVFDETGMPKERFSAKCLPNSPCSLEIQATKLEDSAVYFCASSLDRAQPQHFGDGTRLSIL.

The V gene is TRBV7-9, the J gene TRBJ1-3, with 7 bases aligning to TRBD1. The CDR3 runs 15 residues. CDR1 and CDR2 (germline): SEHNR, FQNEAQ (reference sequence). The J segment lost 9 bases and the V segment lost 3 bases, leaving 11 bases of the junction unmatched. This CDR3 is CASSFSRQGPGTIYF. The CDR3 region has the DNA TGTGCCAGCAGCTTTTCCCGACAGGGACCAGGCACCATATATTTT. The complete variable domain, with remaining parts taken from reference TRBV7-9 and TRBJ1-3, reads DTGVSQNPRHKITKRGQNVTFRCDPISEHNRLYWYRQTLGQGPEFLTYFQNEAQLEKSRLLSDRFSAERPKGSFSTLEIQRTEQGDSAMYLCASSFSRQGPGTIYFGEGSWLTVV.

CDR3 bases: TGCGCCAGCAGCCTAATGCCCGGACAGAACACAGATACGCAGTATTTT. Residues: CASSLMPGQNTDTQYF. The V gene is TRBV4-3, the J gene TRBJ2-3; perhaps TRBD1 as D (6 bases). Germline CDR1 is LGHNA and CDR2 is YSLEER. This CDR3 comprises 16 residues. The ends were cut back, 4 bases at V and 2 bases at J, with 16 bases in the middle.

The table lists this clone with a few counts. The chain combines TRBV5-1 with TRBJ1-1, with 12 bases matching TRBD1. Germline loops: CDR1 SGHRS, CDR2 YFSETQ. The length of the CDR3 is 16 residues. V shed 3 bases and J 1 base; nucleotides not matched to a gene: 4. The CDR3 DNA sequence: TGCGCCAGCAGCTGGTTGGGACAGGGGGCGAACACTGAAGCTTTCTTT. It encodes CASSWLGQGANTEAFF. The full variable domain, in which reference TRBV5-1 and TRBJ1-1 provide the parts outside the CDR3, is KAGVTQTPRYLIKTRGQQVTLSCSPISGHRSVSWYQQTPGQGLQFLFEYFSETQRNKGNFPGRFSGRQFSNSRSEMNVSTLELGDSALYLCASSWLGQGANTEAFFGQGTRLTVV.

The rearrangement joins TRBV27 to TRBJ2-1, with 7 bases aligning to TRBD1. J gave up 8 bases and V 6 bases, and 4 bases lay outside the gene matches. This CDR3 has 12 residues. Germline V gene data show CDR1 as MNHEY and CDR2 as SMNVEV (reference sequence). CDR3 protein: CASRPQGHEQFF. CDR3 coding DNA: TGTGCCAGCAGGCCACAGGGGCATGAGCAGTTCTTC.

This clone has just a few counts. The rearrangement joins TRBV9 to TRBJ2-1; 7 bases are shared with TRBD1. Trimming took 0 bases from V and 4 from J; bases not matched to a gene: 4. The germline V gene has CDR1 SGDLS and CDR2 YYNGEE. This CDR3 comprises 15 residues. The chain's CDR3 is CASSVVGDSYNEQFF. In nucleotides, the CDR3 is TGTGCCAGCAGCGTAGTCGGGGACAGTTACAATGAGCAGTTCTTC. Complete variable domain (other parts from reference TRBV9 and TRBJ2-1): DSGVTQTPKHLITATGQRVTLRCSPRSGDLSVYWYQQSLDQGLQFLIQYYNGEERAKGNILERFSAQQFPDLHSELNLSSLELGDSALYFCASSVVGDSYNEQFFGPGTRLTVL.

This clone was observed a few times. J is TRBJ1-2 and V is TRBV5-6, with 9 bases matching TRBD1. Trimming cost V 6 bases and J 7 bases; bases outside gene matches: 13. The CDR3 totals 15 residues. In germline, CDR1 is SGHDT, CDR2 YYEEEE. CDR3 amino acids: CASTYRGLLSPGYTF. The CDR3, as DNA: TGTGCCAGCACCTACAGGGGGCTCCTCTCCCCTGGCTACACCTTC.

In DNA, the CDR3 is TGTGCCAGCGGCTATGGACAGGGCTCCTACGAGCAGTACTTC. It translates to CASGYGQGSYEQYF. The chain has TRBV5-6 and TRBJ2-7; 8 bases are a match to TRBD1. Trimming at V came to 7 bases and at J to 0 bases, leaving 6 bases not matched to a gene. The CDR3 has 14 residues. Germline V gene sequence: CDR1 SGHDT, CDR2 YYEEEE.